These 29 T cell receptor beta chains originate from one sample sequenced in a study of cytotoxic CD8 clonotypes in ibrutinib-treated CLL. Here immunoSEQ multiplex PCR was the method, and the copy in TCRdb shows in-frame clones only, minus some. The table shows about 84,000 clones, with around 84% occurring only once. Sequenced material: PBMCs, taken before ibrutinib treatment. These receptors all stem from a human donor with chronic lymphocytic leukemia.

V and J are TRBV19 and TRBJ2-1, with 13 bases fitting TRBD2. The CDR3 totals 15 residues. Germline CDR1 is LNHDA and CDR2 is SQIVND (reference sequence). J gave up 4 bases and V 7 bases, and 4 bases lay outside the gene matches. The CDR3 DNA follows: TGTGCCAGTATAGGGGGACTAGCGGGATACAATGAGCAGTTCTTC. Its protein is CASIGGLAGYNEQFF.

The genes are TRBV20-1 and TRBJ2-1; D unclear. The CDR3 length is 11 residues. V was clipped by 3 bases and J by 7 bases, with 7 bases between them. Germline V gives CDR1 DFQATT, CDR2 SNEGSKA (reference sequence). CDR3 sequence reads: CSARPGNEQFF. CDR3 in DNA: TGCAGTGCTAGGCCCGGGAATGAGCAGTTCTTC.

The rearrangement uses TRBV2 and TRBJ1-1, with 8 bases that match TRBD1. This CDR3 has 11 residues. The V gene's germline CDR1 is SNHLY and CDR2 FYNNEI. Trimming took 6 bases from V and 10 from J; bases not matched to a gene: 4. The CDR3 DNA reads TGTGCCAGCAGCCAGGGGGCAGGAGCTTTCTTT. As protein: CASSQGAGAFF. Supplemented by reference TRBV2 and TRBJ1-1, the full variable domain reads EPEVTQTPSHQVTQMGQEVILRCVPISNHLYFYWYRQILGQKVEFLVSFYNNEISEKSEIFDDQFSVERPDGSNFTLKIRSTKLEDSAMYFCASSQGAGAFFGQGTRLTVV.

The V gene is TRBV19, the J gene TRBJ1-1, with 7 bases aligning to TRBD1. Losses at the gene ends were 5 bases for V and 1 base for J; bases not matched to a gene: 7. Germline-derived CDR1 and CDR2 are LNHDA and SQIVND (reference sequence). CDR3 length: 15 residues. Written as DNA, the CDR3 is TGTGCCAGTAGTCTATGGAACAGGGGGAACACTGAAGCTTTCTTT. It codes for CASSLWNRGNTEAFF. The full variable domain, with the rest looked up from reference TRBV19 and TRBJ1-1, is DGGITQSPKYLFRKEGQNVTLSCEQNLNHDAMYWYRQDPGQGLRLIYYSQIVNDFQKGDIAEGYSVSREKKESFPLTVTSAQKNPTAFYLCASSLWNRGNTEAFFGQGTRLTVV.

This chain joins TRBV5-6 and TRBJ1-5; perhaps TRBD1 as D (6 bases). The CDR3 is made up of 16 amino acids. Trimming cost V 3 bases and J 2 bases, with 15 bases left between them. The germline gives CDR1 SGHDT, CDR2 YYEEEE. The CDR3 region has the DNA TGTGCCAGCAGCTCCACAGGGTCCCCCGGCAATCAGCCCCAGCATTTT. Amino acids: CASSSTGSPGNQPQHF.

The genes are TRBV9 and TRBJ1-1, with D tentatively TRBD1 (6 bases). V dropped 0 bases and J dropped 7 bases, with 10 bases sitting between them. The CDR3 loop spans 13 amino acids. In germline, CDR1 is SGDLS, CDR2 YYNGEE. This CDR3 is CASSVDSRGEAFF. DNA of the CDR3: TGTGCCAGCAGCGTAGACTCCAGGGGTGAAGCTTTCTTT.

The chain has TRBV7-9 and TRBJ1-1; D remains ambiguous. CDR1 is SEHNR, CDR2 FQNEAQ, per germline (reference sequence). V was shortened by 5 bases and J by 2 bases, with 12 bases between the two germline ends. This CDR3 has 14 residues. The CDR3: CASSPTAGNTEAFF. The DNA for the CDR3 is TGTGCCAGCAGCCCAACGGCCGGCAACACTGAAGCTTTCTTT.

The chain recombines TRBV4-1 with TRBJ2-1; 7 bases align to TRBD1. Germline CDR1 reads MGHRA; CDR2 reads YSYEKL. Unmatched junction bases numbered 9, after V lost 0 bases and J lost 4 bases. CDR3 length: 17 amino acids. This chain's CDR3 is CASSQEGPGTAYNEQFF. CDR3 coding DNA: TGCGCCAGCAGCCAAGAGGGCCCCGGGACAGCATACAATGAGCAGTTCTTC.

The rearrangement links TRBV27 to TRBJ2-7; TRBD2 agrees at 11 bases. The CDR3 spans 16 residues. The V gene end was trimmed by 0 bases and the J gene end by 7 bases; junction bases not matched to a gene: 8. Germline CDR1 reads MNHEY; CDR2 reads SMNVEV (reference sequence). DNA for the CDR3: TGTGCCAGCAGTTTATCGAAACTAGCGGGAGTGGGGGAGCAGTACTTC. Translating gives CASSLSKLAGVGEQYF.

This clone has just one count. This sequence joins TRBV7-9 and TRBJ1-4, with 9 bases fitting TRBD1. V was clipped by 4 bases and J by 6 bases; unmatched bases: 6. The V gene's germline CDR1 is SEHNR and CDR2 FQNEAQ (reference sequence). The CDR3 has 15 amino acids. CDR3 sequence: CASSSRDRVDEKLFF. The CDR3 DNA sequence: TGTGCCAGCAGCTCCCGGGACAGGGTGGATGAAAAACTGTTTTTT.

The chain couples TRBV7-2 to TRBJ1-1, with D perhaps matching TRBD1 (5 bases). Trimming shortened V by 5 bases and J by 6 bases, and 13 bases separated the two germline ends. The germline CDR1 and CDR2 sequences are SGHTA and FQGNSA. This CDR3 comprises 13 residues. CDR3 amino acids: CASSLTWGPEAFF. DNA of the CDR3: TGTGCCAGCAGCCTTACTTGGGGACCTGAAGCTTTCTTT. The full variable domain, with the rest looked up from reference TRBV7-2 and TRBJ1-1, is GAGVSQSPSNKVTEKGKDVELRCDPISGHTALYWYRQSLGQGLEFLIYFQGNSAPDKSGLPSDRFSAERTGGSVSTLTIQRTQQEDSAVYLCASSLTWGPEAFFGQGTRLTVV.

The chain's CDR3 is CASSPGTSEGQETQYF. DNA of the CDR3: TGTGCCAGCAGCCCCGGAACCTCCGAGGGGCAAGAGACCCAGTACTTC. V is TRBV5-4 and J is TRBJ2-5; D might be TRBD1 or TRBD2, each matching 5 bases. V lost 4 bases, J lost 2 bases, and 18 bases lay in between. CDR1 and CDR2 (germline): SGHNT, YYREEE (reference sequence). The CDR3 spans 16 residues.

With respect to this clone: The sample holds other DNA sequences that translate to the same CDR3. This rearrangement joins TRBV19 to TRBJ1-1; D possibly corresponds to TRBD1 (5 bases). Trimming took off 3 bases at V and 1 base at J, with 12 bases between the two ends. CDR3 size: 15 residues. Per germline, CDR1 LNHDA and CDR2 SQIVND (reference sequence). CDR3 protein: CASSIPGTGNTEAFF. The CDR3 nucleotides read TGTGCCAGTAGTATCCCTGGTACAGGGAACACTGAAGCTTTCTTT. Looking up the rest from reference TRBV19 and TRBJ1-1 gives the full variable domain: DGGITQSPKYLFRKEGQNVTLSCEQNLNHDAMYWYRQDPGQGLRLIYYSQIVNDFQKGDIAEGYSVSREKKESFPLTVTSAQKNPTAFYLCASSIPGTGNTEAFFGQGTRLTVV.

This clone was seen only a few times. This chain links TRBV11-2 with TRBJ2-1; D gene uncertain. The CDR3 consists of 16 residues. The V and J ends lost 3 bases and 0 bases respectively, with 12 bases between them. The germline V gene has CDR1 SGHAT and CDR2 FQNNGV. The CDR3 here is CASSLRRASSYNEQFF. As DNA, the CDR3 is TGTGCCAGCAGCTTGCGTCGGGCTAGCTCCTACAATGAGCAGTTCTTC.

The genes are TRBV29-1 and TRBJ2-6; D is undetermined. V lost 6 bases and J lost 0, with 12 bases in between. Per the germline V gene, CDR1 is SQVTM and CDR2 is ANQGSEA. This CDR3 region has 15 residues. This CDR3 is CSVSDRSSGANVLTF. In DNA, the CDR3 is TGCAGCGTGTCGGACCGAAGCTCTGGGGCCAACGTCCTGACTTTC.

The rearrangement links TRBV7-9 to TRBJ2-1; 7 bases align to TRBD2. The CDR3 is made up of 16 amino acids. Germline CDR1 and CDR2: SEHNR and FQNEAQ (reference sequence). With V trimmed by 3 bases and J by 0 bases, 5 bases remained unmatched. The CDR3 coding sequence is TGTGCCAGCAGCTTTAAGGGCGGGAGCTCCTACAATGAGCAGTTCTTC. This translates into CASSFKGGSSYNEQFF.

V is TRBV6-5 and J is TRBJ1-1; the D gene is possibly TRBD1 (5 bases). Germline CDR1 and CDR2: MNHEY and SVGAGI. This CDR3 contains 16 residues. V was trimmed by 2 bases and J by 1 base, leaving 14 bases between them. In DNA form, the CDR3 reads TGTGCCAGCAGTTACGGCGGGGGACGGAGGAACACTGAAGCTTTCTTT. Translated: CASSYGGGRRNTEAFF.

The V call is TRBV5-6, the J call TRBJ2-1; TRBD2 aligns across 9 bases. V shed 4 bases, J shed 8 bases, and the junction held 10 bases outside the gene matches. The CDR3 contains 15 residues. Germline CDR1 is SGHDT and CDR2 is YYEEEE. The CDR3 loop is CASSPTSGWVDEQFF. CDR3 nucleotides: TGTGCCAGCAGCCCAACTAGCGGGTGGGTGGATGAGCAGTTCTTC.

This rearrangement joins TRBV11-2 to TRBJ2-1, with 13 bases lining up with TRBD2. V shed 5 bases and J 9 bases; nucleotides not matched to a gene: 10. Germline V gives CDR1 SGHAT, CDR2 FQNNGV. The CDR3 loop spans 16 amino acids. The CDR3 coding sequence is TGTGCCAGCAGCCCAGGACTAGCGGGAGATGCGGTTGAGCAGTTCTTC. Its translation: CASSPGLAGDAVEQFF.

The CDR3 loop reads CASSGRPGLRIGYEQYF. The DNA for the CDR3 is TGTGCCAGCAGCGGCCGTCCGGGACTACGAATTGGATACGAGCAGTACTTC. The chain couples TRBV28 to TRBJ2-7; 7 bases align to TRBD2. The J segment lost 4 bases and the V segment lost 6 bases, leaving 18 bases of the junction unmatched. The CDR3 contains 17 residues. CDR1 and CDR2 (germline): MDHEN, SYDVKM.

About this clone itself: A junction boundary mismatches the germline segment, possibly from a read error. The chain couples TRBV5-1 to TRBJ1-1; D remains ambiguous. The CDR3 contains 13 residues. In germline, CDR1 is SGHRS, CDR2 YFSETQ. The CDR3 DNA reads TGCGCCAGCAGCTCCCCCCCAGACACCGAAGCTTTCTTT. It is translated as CASSSPPDTEAFF.

V is TRBV5-4 and J is TRBJ2-1; 16 nucleotides line up with TRBD2. This CDR3 region has 19 residues. V lost 4 bases to trimming and J lost 0 bases; unmatched junction nucleotides: 7. Germline loops: CDR1 SGHNT, CDR2 YYREEE (reference sequence). Here the CDR3 DNA reads TGTGCCAGCAGCCCTGCGGGACTAGCGGGGGGGAGCTCCTACAATGAGCAGTTCTTC. Its translation: CASSPAGLAGGSSYNEQFF. The full variable domain, completed using reference TRBV5-4 and TRBJ2-1, is ETGVTQSPTHLIKTRGQQVTLRCSSQSGHNTVSWYQQALGQGPQFIFQYYREEENGRGNFPPRFSGLQFPNYSSELNVNALELDDSALYLCASSPAGLAGGSSYNEQFFGPGTRLTVL.

This clone was recorded a few times. This sequence joins TRBV5-6 and TRBJ1-2, with unresolved D. Trimming stripped 2 bases from V and 6 bases from J, with 5 bases between. The germline V gene has CDR1 SGHDT and CDR2 YYEEEE. There are 11 residues in the CDR3. CDR3 DNA: TGTGCCAGCAGCTTTGAGGATGGCTACACCTTC. It codes for CASSFEDGYTF.

This chain joins TRBV27 and TRBJ2-7; TRBD1 matches at 7 bases. Germline V lookup: CDR1 MNHEY, CDR2 SMNVEV (reference sequence). The V gene end was trimmed by 10 bases and the J gene end by 3 bases; junction bases not matched to a gene: 9. The CDR3 runs 13 residues. Here the CDR3 DNA reads TGTGCCACCTGGTGGGACAGCTACTACGAGCAGTACTTC. Encoded protein: CATWWDSYYEQYF.

The chain has TRBV27 and TRBJ2-1, with a possible D match to TRBD2 (7 bases). The CDR3 length is 15 residues. V dropped 3 bases and J dropped 3 bases, with 12 bases sitting between them. CDR1 MNHEY and CDR2 SMNVEV come from the germline V gene (reference sequence). DNA for the CDR3: TGTGCCAGCAGTTTGAGGGAGGGGGTCTACAATGAGCAGTTCTTC. Its translation is CASSLREGVYNEQFF.

This clone occurred a few times. The chain is built from TRBV9 and TRBJ1-2; maybe TRBD1 (5 bases). V was cut by 8 bases and J by 0 bases, with 14 bases left in between. This CDR3 spans 14 amino acids. Germline V lookup: CDR1 SGDLS, CDR2 YYNGEE. CDR3: CASSQGRTNYGYTF. The CDR3 region has the DNA TGTGCCAGTTCCCAGGGAAGGACTAACTATGGCTACACCTTC.

The chain links TRBV19 to TRBJ1-5, with a tentative D call TRBD1 (5 bases). The CDR3 length is 14 residues. With 4 bases removed from V and 5 bases from J, the gap between germline ends came to 12 bases. Looked up from germline, CDR1 is LNHDA and CDR2 is SQIVND (reference sequence). The CDR3 coding sequence is TGTGCCAGTAGTAGGGGGTCCCTCTATCAGCCCCAGCATTTT. Protein product: CASSRGSLYQPQHF.

This clone is medium-sized in the sample. This sequence joins TRBV25-1 and TRBJ1-1, with 9 positions matching TRBD1. CDR1 MGHDK and CDR2 SYGVNS come from the germline V gene. The CDR3 runs 17 residues. V lost 3 bases, J lost 1 base, and 9 bases stayed unmatched. CDR3 residues: CASSDLAWTGANTEAFF. CDR3 nucleotide sequence: TGTGCCAGCAGTGATCTCGCCTGGACAGGGGCGAACACTGAAGCTTTCTTT.

The rearrangement joins TRBV9 to TRBJ1-2, with 10 bases identical to TRBD1. Germline CDR1 SGDLS, CDR2 YYNGEE. Trimming at V came to 3 bases and at J to 8 bases, leaving 4 bases not matched to a gene. The CDR3 loop spans 13 amino acids. The CDR3 nucleotides read TGTGCCAGCAGCGATGGGACAGGGGACGGCTACACCTTC. It encodes CASSDGTGDGYTF. Drawing the rest from reference TRBV9 and TRBJ1-2, the complete variable domain is DSGVTQTPKHLITATGQRVTLRCSPRSGDLSVYWYQQSLDQGLQFLIQYYNGEERAKGNILERFSAQQFPDLHSELNLSSLELGDSALYFCASSDGTGDGYTFGSGTRLTVV.